This section outlines one T cell receptor beta chain sequence together with its context. The CDR3 is 15 amino acids. Trimming took 7 bases from V and 4 from J, leaving 19 bases between them. The V gene's germline CDR1 is SNHLY and CDR2 FYNNEI. The method was immunoSEQ multiplex PCR; TCRdb's version includes in-frame clones alone and lacks a portion of them. The top ten clones hold roughly 2.5% of a sample with tens of thousands of clones, 80% to 90% of them seen once. This sample was taken from a study of blood T cell repertoires in COVID-19. Across the study: The cDNA or gDNA used as material had been derived from T cells, B-cell-depleted T cells, or PBMCs.

This TCR derives from a woman in her 70s with COVID-19, enrolled during active disease. The rearrangement links TRBV2 to TRBJ1-1; possible D gene TRBD1, 6 bases. The sample taken for sequencing was peripheral blood. DNA of the CDR3: TGTGCCAGCATCCAGGGGCTGTTGTCGTCCACTGAAGCTTTCTTT. It translates to CASIQGLLSSTEAFF.